There are many counts of the clone carrying this T cell receptor (beta chain). As yet, its antigen is unknown. This record belongs to a study of early T cells in non-severe SARS-CoV-2 infection. Study in general: With bulk RNA from unsorted whole blood as input, sequencing yielded unpaired chains. Findings and caveats of the study: Matches to VDJdb favored anti-spike CD8 responses and missed private and CD4 specificities.

The CDR3 consists of 16 residues. Germline V gene lookup returns CDR1 SSHAT and CDR2 FNYEAQ (reference sequence). Germline trimming cut 5 bases from V and 3 bases from J; bases unmatched to any gene: 8. Attachment of unique molecular identifiers to individual cDNA molecules was performed. A single record per CDR3 protein comes from TCRdb applying MiXCR to the 5' RACE reads. The table has around 40,000 distinct CDR3 sequences, roughly 10% seen once. The chain couples TRBV7-7 to TRBJ2-5; 11 bases are shared with TRBD1. Sample: whole blood. The sequence came from an adult who was a healthcare worker with PCR-confirmed SARS-CoV-2 infection or an uninfected control (not recorded which). The CDR3 nucleotides are TGTGCCAGCAGCCAGGGGCCGGGACAGGGGGAAGAGACCCAGTACTTC. This sequence encodes CASSQGPGQGEETQYF.